This TCR beta chain is from a study of beta chain features in type 1 diabetes. General study points: Patients with Type 1 diabetes showed moderately but significantly shorter TCRB CDR3s in all four CD4+ subsets. Cells expressing TCR highly could be over-represented by cDNA sequencing. PCR might show a preference for shorter templates, equally across patients and controls.

As regards this clone: Its matching antigen is unknown.

cDNA synthesis used the whole RNA isolate, giving expressed TCRB sequences. The assay was immunoSEQ multiplex PCR, and TCRdb's table has in-frame clones only and misses some. Counted here are 310,000 or so clones, 15% occurring once; the ten biggest clones make up less than 0.02%. Stem cell-like memory, regulatory, central memory and naive CD4+ cells were sorted via CD45RO/CCR7/CD25/CD127/CD95/CD27. Germline CDR1 reads SGHVS; CDR2 reads FQNEAQ. The CDR3 has 16 residues. V lost 8 bases and J lost 0, with 17 bases in between. What was sequenced was naive CD4+ T cells from blood. The chain is built from TRBV7-8 and TRBJ1-3; D may be TRBD1 (6 bases). This TCR derives from a young man with type 1 diabetes. CDR3 bases: TGTGCCAGCGGCCAGGACAGAAGAGTCTCTGGAAACACCATATATTTT. It specifies CASGQDRRVSGNTIYF.